This TCR beta chain comes out of a study of OX40 agonist ivuxolimab in advanced cancers. Germline loops: CDR1 MNHNS, CDR2 SASEGT. The CDR3 extends over 13 amino acids. The V end was cut by 6 bases, the J end by 2 bases, with 8 bases between. Some clones are missing from TCRdb's copy, which holds only in-frame ones; the method was immunoSEQ multiplex PCR. Of about 68,000 clones listed, roughly 86% are singletons. The specimen was CD4+ or CD8+ T cells sorted from blood, collected in a trial of the OX40 agonist ivuxolimab. The clonotype comes from an adult with an advanced solid tumor such as melanoma, head and neck, liver or kidney cancer. V is TRBV6-1 and J is TRBJ1-5; D ambiguous. CDR3 sequence (DNA): TGTGCCAGCAGCTATGAGGGCAATCAGCCCCAGCATTTT. Protein product: CASSYEGNQPQHF.